This T cell receptor (beta chain) was identified during a study of response to subunit inactivated influenza vaccine. Study results and caveats: Authors suggested each seasonal flu vaccination may recruit only limited numbers of new T cells.

CDR3 size: 14 residues. V dropped 1 base and J dropped 5 bases, with 13 bases sitting between them. Germline CDR1 reads SGHDT; CDR2 reads YYEEEE. In TCRdb, the RT-PCR reads were re-called with MiXCR into one record per CDR3 protein. The sample lists hundreds of thousands of distinct CDR3 sequences, less than 20% occurring once. Remarks on this clonotype: No antigen is known for it.

The specimen comprised PBMCs from blood, sampled roughly 5 days after vaccination. The chain links TRBV5-6 to TRBJ2-7; no definite D call. The sequence came from a man aged 45-65 years who received an inactivated influenza vaccine. CDR3 in DNA: TGTGCCAGCAGCTTGATGCCCAGCGAGCACGAGCAGTACTTC. This translates into CASSLMPSEHEQYF. Full variable domain (rest looked up from reference TRBV5-6 and TRBJ2-7): DAGVTQSPTHLIKTRGQQVTLRCSPKSGHDTVSWYQQALGQGPQFIFQYYEEEERQRGNFPDRFSGHQFPNYSSELNVNALLLGDSALYLCASSLMPSEHEQYFGPGTRLTVT.